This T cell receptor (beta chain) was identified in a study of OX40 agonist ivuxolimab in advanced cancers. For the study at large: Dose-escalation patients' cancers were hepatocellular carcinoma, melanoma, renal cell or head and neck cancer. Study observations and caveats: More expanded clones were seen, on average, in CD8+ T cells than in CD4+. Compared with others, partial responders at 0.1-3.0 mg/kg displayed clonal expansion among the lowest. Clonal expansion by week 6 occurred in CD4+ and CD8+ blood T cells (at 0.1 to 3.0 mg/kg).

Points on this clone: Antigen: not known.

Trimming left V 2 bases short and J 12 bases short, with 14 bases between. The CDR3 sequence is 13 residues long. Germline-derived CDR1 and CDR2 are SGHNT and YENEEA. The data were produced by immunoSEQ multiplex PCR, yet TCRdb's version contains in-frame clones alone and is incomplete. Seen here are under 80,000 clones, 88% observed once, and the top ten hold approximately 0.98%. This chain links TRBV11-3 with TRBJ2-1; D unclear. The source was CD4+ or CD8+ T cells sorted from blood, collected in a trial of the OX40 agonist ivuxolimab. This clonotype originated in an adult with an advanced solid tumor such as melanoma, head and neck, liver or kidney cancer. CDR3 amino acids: CASSLTGSSGQFF. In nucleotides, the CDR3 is TGTGCCAGCAGCTTAACCGGGTCGAGTGGGCAGTTCTTC.